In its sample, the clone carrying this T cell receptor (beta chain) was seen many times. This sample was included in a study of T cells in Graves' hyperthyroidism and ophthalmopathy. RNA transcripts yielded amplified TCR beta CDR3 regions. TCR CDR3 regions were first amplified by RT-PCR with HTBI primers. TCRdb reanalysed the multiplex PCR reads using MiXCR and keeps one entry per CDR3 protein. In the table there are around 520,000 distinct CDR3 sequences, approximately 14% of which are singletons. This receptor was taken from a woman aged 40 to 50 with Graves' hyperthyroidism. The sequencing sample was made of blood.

CDR3 sequence reads: CASSSSSGSNTGELFF. CDR3 nucleotides: TGTGCCAGCAGTTCGTCTAGCGGATCGAACACCGGGGAGCTGTTTTTT. The V and J genes are TRBV12-3 or TRBV12-4 and TRBJ2-2; 7 bases match TRBD2. The CDR3 covers 16 residues. The ends lost 4 bases at V and 0 bases at J; junction bases unmatched: 5.